This T cell receptor beta chain emerged from a study of blood T cell repertoires in COVID-19. Across the study: PBMCs, B-cell-depleted T cells, or T cells were the source of the cDNA or gDNA that made up the material.

Trimming removed 5 bases from V and 4 bases from J, with 11 bases in between. CDR1 LNHDA and CDR2 SQIVND come from the germline V gene (reference sequence). This CDR3 is 13 amino acids long. Per the original methods: Estimated nucleated cell counts came from reference gene primer amplification. Clones were sequenced by immunoSEQ multiplex PCR, and TCRdb holds only the in-frame ones, with some missing. D and trimming were read from the DNA, whereas the V and J calls and clone size are those reported in that table. The table lists around 160,000 clones, 85% to 90% of them singletons. This rearrangement joins TRBV19 to TRBJ1-2; D unresolved. Source material: PBMCs or T cells enriched from blood (not recorded which). This sequence originates from a woman aged 25 to 39 with acute COVID-19. In DNA, the CDR3 is TGTGCCAGTAGTGAGACGGGATTCTATGGCTACACCTTC. As protein: CASSETGFYGYTF.